A single sample gave rise to the 3 T cell receptor beta chains below, sequenced in a study of radiation and T cells in renal cell carcinoma. The assay was immunoSEQ multiplex PCR, and TCRdb's table has in-frame clones only and misses some. The sample holds some 97,000 clones, 84% seen once. The sample's time point: blood 4 weeks post-SBRT, at nephrectomy. Noted treatment: 15 Gy SBRT to primary tumor, nephrectomy 4 weeks later. Specimen: blood, collected from a patient whose treatment included radiotherapy and nephrectomy. The source of these receptors is a man aged 60 to 75 with renal cell carcinoma.

The V gene is TRBV14, the J gene TRBJ2-7; 10 bases line up with TRBD2. The CDR3 is 15 amino acids. The V and J ends lost 2 bases and 4 bases, in that order; junction bases with no gene match: 5. From germline, CDR1 is SGHDN and CDR2 FVKESK. The CDR3 coding sequence is TGTGCCAGCAGCCAACCTCTAGCGGGAGTGTACGAGCAGTACTTC. Its protein is CASSQPLAGVYEQYF.

The chain carries TRBV9 and TRBJ1-1; D is perhaps TRBD1 (5 bases). The CDR3 runs to 13 residues. Germline loops: CDR1 SGDLS, CDR2 YYNGEE. Trimming pared 0 bases from V and 4 bases from J, leaving 7 bases between. The CDR3: CASSVDGGTEAFF. The DNA for the CDR3 is TGTGCCAGCAGCGTAGATGGGGGCACTGAAGCTTTCTTT.

This clone was counted a single time. The chain recombines TRBV10-1 with TRBJ1-3; D might be TRBD1 (6 bases). CDR3 length: 16 residues. V lost 6 bases to trimming and J lost 0 bases, with 15 bases between them. Germline V lookup: CDR1 WNHNN, CDR2 SYGVQD (reference sequence). DNA for the CDR3: TGCGCCAGCAGCACCCCGACAGGATTCTCTGGAAACACCATATATTTT. This codes for CASSTPTGFSGNTIYF.